This TCR beta chain originates from a study of vaccination and CD4 T cells after COVID-19. Study details: In the convalescent group, nasal swab PCR was SARS-CoV-2 positive; under ten cases were mild and one severe. The study's findings and limits: Within the convalescent patients, a median around 90% of the SARS-CoV-2-reactive clones were ones that appeared only post-vaccination. In convalescent patients, 304 of 307 vaccine-specific clones were spike mono-reactive. Researchers looked at relatively few convalescent patients and had no early post-infection timepoints.

TCRdb itself ran the PCR reads through MiXCR, one entry per CDR3 protein. The table records approximately 17,000 distinct CDR3 sequences, around two thirds of them present only once. On this clonotype itself: What it recognizes is unknown.

Trimming left V 6 bases short and J 8 bases short, with 10 bases between. Per the germline V gene, CDR1 is MNHNS and CDR2 is SASEGT. This CDR3 contains 12 residues. The sequencing here drew on CD4+ T cells from blood, taken after SARS-CoV-2 vaccination. The V gene is TRBV6-1, the J gene TRBJ2-2; D gene ambiguous. The sequence came from a human donor who had recovered from COVID-19. CDR3 bases: TGTGCCAGCAGACTAACCCTGGGGGAGCTGTTTTTT. This encodes CASRLTLGELFF.